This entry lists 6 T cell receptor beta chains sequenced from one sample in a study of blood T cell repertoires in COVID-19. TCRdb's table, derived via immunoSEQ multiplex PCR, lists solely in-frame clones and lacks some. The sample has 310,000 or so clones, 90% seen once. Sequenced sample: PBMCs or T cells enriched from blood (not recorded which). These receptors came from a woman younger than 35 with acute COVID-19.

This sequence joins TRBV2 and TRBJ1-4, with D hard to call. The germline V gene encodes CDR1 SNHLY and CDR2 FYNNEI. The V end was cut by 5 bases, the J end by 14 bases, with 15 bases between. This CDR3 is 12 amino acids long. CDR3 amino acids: CASSYSPVVLFF. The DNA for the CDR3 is TGTGCCAGCAGTTATAGCCCGGTGGTGCTGTTTTTT.

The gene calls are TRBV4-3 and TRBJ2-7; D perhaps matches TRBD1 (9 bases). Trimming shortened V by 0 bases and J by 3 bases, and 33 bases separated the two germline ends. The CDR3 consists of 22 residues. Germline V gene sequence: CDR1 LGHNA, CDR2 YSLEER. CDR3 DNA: TGCGCCAGCAGCCAAGATCCACCCGGGACAGGGCCCATAGGGCGGGAGGACTACGAGCAGTACTTC. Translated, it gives CASSQDPPGTGPIGREDYEQYF.

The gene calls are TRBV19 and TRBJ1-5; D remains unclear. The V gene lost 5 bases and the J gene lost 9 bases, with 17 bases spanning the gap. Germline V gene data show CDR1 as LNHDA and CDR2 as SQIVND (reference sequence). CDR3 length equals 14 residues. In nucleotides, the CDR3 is TGTGCCAGTAGTTCTCCCCTTTTGGCGGGGCCCCAGCATTTT. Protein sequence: CASSSPLLAGPQHF.

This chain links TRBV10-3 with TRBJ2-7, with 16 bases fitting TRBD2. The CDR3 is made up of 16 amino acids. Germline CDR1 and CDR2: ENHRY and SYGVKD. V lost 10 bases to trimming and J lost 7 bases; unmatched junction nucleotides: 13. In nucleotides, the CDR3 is TGTGCCACCTCCGGGACTAGCGGGAGGGCCGGTGGGGAGCAGTACTTC. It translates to CATSGTSGRAGGEQYF.

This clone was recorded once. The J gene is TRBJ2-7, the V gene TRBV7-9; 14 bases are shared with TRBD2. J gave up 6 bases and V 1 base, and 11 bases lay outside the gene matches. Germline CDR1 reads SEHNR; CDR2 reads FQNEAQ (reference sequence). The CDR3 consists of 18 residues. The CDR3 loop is CASSLDETSGRAMIEQYF. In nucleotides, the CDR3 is TGTGCCAGCAGCTTAGATGAGACTAGCGGGAGGGCCATGATCGAGCAGTACTTC.

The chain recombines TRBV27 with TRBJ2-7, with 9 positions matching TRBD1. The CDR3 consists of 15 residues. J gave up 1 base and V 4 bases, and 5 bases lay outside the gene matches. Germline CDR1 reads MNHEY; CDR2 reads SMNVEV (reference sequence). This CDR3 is CASSYTGGASYEQYF. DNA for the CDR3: TGTGCCAGCAGTTACACAGGGGGCGCTTCCTACGAGCAGTACTTC.